The source of this TCR beta chain is a study of identifying expanded T cells in peripheral blood. The V and J ends lost 3 bases and 6 bases, in that order; junction bases with no gene match: 2. Germline V gives CDR1 LNHDA, CDR2 SQIVND (reference sequence). The CDR3 is 13 residues long. The method was immunoSEQ multiplex PCR; TCRdb's version includes in-frame clones alone and lacks a portion of them. This table holds about 78,000 clones, approximately 90% found once. Regarding the study as a whole: Technical replicates showed 0.9 to 1.5 changed clones; roughly two weeks about 16; four weeks 19. Variance in clone template counts between roughly 2-week samples significantly increased with total template count across all healthy donors.

No infections or other immune events were documented during collection. For this clone: Its antigen is currently unknown.

This sequence joins TRBV19 and TRBJ1-2; 9 positions agree with TRBD1. This TCR was sampled from a person aged 18 to 75 in good health. Sample: blood. For the CDR3, the DNA is TGTGCCAGTAGTATGAGGGACAGGGATGGCTACACCTTC. Its translation: CASSMRDRDGYTF.